The 12 T cell receptor beta chains listed next were all sequenced from one sample in a study of shared clonotypes between healthy human individuals. Naive-designated CD8 cells lacked CD45RO, were positively enriched for CCR7, and omitted terminally differentiated effector memory CD45RA+ cells. Generated by immunoSEQ multiplex PCR, the TCRdb table keeps only in-frame clones and is missing some. The sample lists about 820,000 clones, 80% to 95% occurring once. Input material: naive CD8+ T cells sorted from blood. Source of these receptors: a man aged 25-45 years in good health.

In regard to this clone: Other nucleotide sequences from this sample produce the same CDR3. This chain connects TRBV27 to TRBJ1-1, with D hard to call. Trimming left V 3 bases short and J 2 bases short, with 10 bases between. From germline, CDR1 is MNHEY and CDR2 SMNVEV (reference sequence). This CDR3 contains 14 residues. As DNA, the CDR3 is TGTGCCAGCAGTTTGCGGGGTGAAAACACTGAAGCTTTCTTT. Its protein is CASSLRGENTEAFF.

The chain is built from TRBV7-9 and TRBJ2-4; 12 positions match TRBD2. Losses at the gene ends were 5 bases for V and 0 bases for J; bases not matched to a gene: 5. Germline V lookup: CDR1 SEHNR, CDR2 FQNEAQ (reference sequence). The CDR3 consists of 17 residues. CDR3 amino acids: CASSRTSGDLAKNIQYF. The CDR3 DNA follows: TGTGCCAGCAGCCGGACTAGCGGGGACCTAGCCAAAAACATTCAGTACTTC.

The chain recombines TRBV5-6 with TRBJ2-3; 8 bases fit TRBD2. Trimming at V came to 5 bases and at J to 8 bases, leaving 7 bases not matched to a gene. Germline V gene sequence: CDR1 SGHDT, CDR2 YYEEEE. The CDR3 extends over 13 amino acids. CDR3 DNA: TGTGCCAGCAGTGAAAGCGGGAGTGTTACGCAGTATTTT. It translates to CASSESGSVTQYF.

The gene calls are TRBV7-9 and TRBJ1-3; 7 bases fit TRBD1. V shed 6 bases and J 0 bases; nucleotides not matched to a gene: 5. CDR1 and CDR2 from the germline V gene are SEHNR and FQNEAQ (reference sequence). The CDR3 covers 15 residues. CDR3 bases: TGTGCCAGCAGGGGACAGCTCAGCTCTGGAAACACCATATATTTT. Its translation is CASRGQLSSGNTIYF.

This chain links TRBV27 with TRBJ2-7; TRBD1 aligns across 7 bases. V shed 5 bases, J shed 4 bases, and the junction held 23 bases outside the gene matches. Germline CDR1 is MNHEY and CDR2 is SMNVEV (reference sequence). The CDR3 has 19 amino acids. CDR3 DNA: TGTGCCAGCAGTCAACAGTTGCTGATTACACCGGGACAGACTTACGAGCAGTACTTC. This encodes CASSQQLLITPGQTYEQYF.

The rearrangement joins TRBV29-1 to TRBJ2-7, with 10 bases fitting TRBD1. This CDR3 spans 14 amino acids. V was clipped by 5 bases and J by 6 bases; unmatched bases: 10. The germline CDR1 and CDR2 sequences are SQVTM and ANQGSEA. The DNA for the CDR3 is TGCAGCGTTATAGGGTGGGACAGGGGTAGCGAGCAGTACTTC. Protein product: CSVIGWDRGSEQYF.

The chain has TRBV19 and TRBJ2-2; D is unresolved. Germline V gene data show CDR1 as LNHDA and CDR2 as SQIVND (reference sequence). V lost 1 base, J lost 6 bases, and 0 bases lay in between. This CDR3 comprises 11 residues. The CDR3 bases are TGTGCCAGTAGTATAGCCGGGGAGCTGTTTTTT. It specifies CASSIAGELFF.

The DNA for the CDR3 is TGTGCCAGCAGCGGGAGCCGAGGAGAAGCGACCCAGTACTTC. It codes for CASSGSRGEATQYF. V gene TRBV27 combines with J gene TRBJ2-5, with a weak D call TRBD2 (6 bases). There are 14 residues in the CDR3. CDR1 and CDR2 (germline): MNHEY, SMNVEV (reference sequence). V dropped 6 bases and J dropped 7 bases, with 18 bases sitting between them.

The J gene is TRBJ2-2, the V gene TRBV6-1; D uncertain. With 6 bases removed from V and 3 bases from J, the gap between germline ends came to 14 bases. Germline values: CDR1 MNHNS, CDR2 SASEGT. This CDR3 has 15 amino acids. The CDR3 DNA reads TGTGCCAGCAGGCCGGGTGACATAGACACCGGGGAGCTGTTTTTT. Amino acids: CASRPGDIDTGELFF.

The genes are TRBV9 and TRBJ2-5; D remains ambiguous. Germline V CDR1 and CDR2: SGDLS, YYNGEE. The CDR3 extends over 15 amino acids. Trimming removed 0 bases from V and 5 bases from J, with 14 bases in between. The CDR3 DNA reads TGTGCCAGCAGCGTAGGGCTAGATTTAGGGGAGACCCAGTACTTC. Its protein product is CASSVGLDLGETQYF.

This rearrangement joins TRBV6-5 to TRBJ2-5; D possibly matches TRBD1 or TRBD2 (5 bases each). The V gene's germline CDR1 is MNHEY and CDR2 SVGAGI. Trimming stripped 4 bases from V and 3 bases from J, with 18 bases between. The CDR3 covers 16 residues. CDR3 region: CASSSGPHGAEETQYF. For the CDR3, the DNA is TGTGCCAGCAGTTCCGGGCCCCACGGGGCCGAAGAGACCCAGTACTTC.

The chain uses TRBV4-1 and TRBJ2-2; D uncertain. V shed 1 base and J shed 7 bases, with 10 bases lying between them. Germline CDR1 reads MGHRA; CDR2 reads YSYEKL. The CDR3 is 14 residues long. The CDR3 here is CASSQVLSSGELFF. CDR3 nucleotide sequence: TGCGCCAGCAGCCAAGTTCTATCTAGCGGGGAGCTGTTTTTT.